The sequence of this T cell receptor (beta chain) was determined in a study of T-cell memory formation after mild COVID-19. Study context: The TCR clusters were mostly specific to one donor. Overall study results and limits: Pre-infection memory showed some responding clones, and this suggested that cross-reactive memory joined.

The ends lost 4 bases at V and 0 bases at J; junction bases unmatched: 4. The germline CDR1 and CDR2 sequences are SNHLY and FYNNEI. The CDR3 contains 15 residues. To note about this clonotype: Its antigen remains unidentified.

5'RACE with constant-segment primers built TCRalpha and TCRbeta cDNA libraries with UMIs. Each CDR3 protein is one row after TCRdb ran MiXCR on the 5' RACE reads. The repertoire holds approximately 100,000 distinct CDR3 sequences, with around 12% as singletons. Input material: PBMCs or a T cell subset sorted from them (not recorded which). The receptor was derived from an adult woman who had mild COVID-19 (a few samples of this study predate the infection). Cell type and time point are not known. The chain recombines TRBV2 with TRBJ2-3; the match to TRBD1 covers 7 bases. The DNA of the CDR3 is TGTGCCAGCAGTGCTCGGGACAGTAGCACAGATACGCAGTATTTT. This encodes CASSARDSSTDTQYF.